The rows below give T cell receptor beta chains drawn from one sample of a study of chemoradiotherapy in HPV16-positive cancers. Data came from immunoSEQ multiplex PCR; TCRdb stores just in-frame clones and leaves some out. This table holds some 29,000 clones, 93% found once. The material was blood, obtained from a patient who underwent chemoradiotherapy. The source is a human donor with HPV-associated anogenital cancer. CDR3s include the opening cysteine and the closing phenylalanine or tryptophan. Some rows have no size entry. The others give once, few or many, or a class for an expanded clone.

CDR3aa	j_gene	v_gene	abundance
CASSLGGTSDGELFF	TRBJ2-2	TRBV5-1	-
CASSLEPGGAGYTF	TRBJ1-2	TRBV5-1	-
CASTADWEENYYGYTF	TRBJ1-2	TRBV5-1	once
CASKARGRYGYTF	TRBJ1-2	TRBV23-1	-
CASSLGLANYGYTF	TRBJ1-2	TRBV7-2	once
CASSATTDTQYF	TRBJ2-3	TRBV5-4	-
CSGQGVNEQFF	TRBJ2-1	TRBV20-1	-
CASRPGGHNTGELFF	TRBJ2-2	TRBV6-5	-
CASSPQAEDTGELFF	TRBJ2-2	TRBV6-4	-
CASGDSSNQPQHF	TRBJ1-5	TRBV27	-
CASSSLSAGGWDEQFF	TRBJ2-1	TRBV28	-
CASTFRRGIVYTEAFF	TRBJ1-1	TRBV7-2	-
CASSRRDPGELFF	TRBJ2-2	TRBV11-3	-
CASSLEGGIVEKLFF	TRBJ1-4	TRBV7-2	-
CASSSGWGNTIYF	TRBJ1-3	TRBV27	-
CASSVLKVGGTEAFF	TRBJ1-1	TRBV9	-
CASSGRICGGKSYEQYF	TRBJ2-7	TRBV6-4	-
CASSPPGTGSKPQHF	TRBJ1-5	TRBV28	-
CASSYEGDQETQYF	TRBJ2-5	TRBV5-6	medium-sized
CASSLIVGIEAFF	TRBJ1-1	TRBV5-5	-
CASSQDRTSGMSEQFF	TRBJ2-1	TRBV4-3	-
CASSIPGHSNSGNTIYF	TRBJ1-3	TRBV19	few
CASSLSGGGHTQYF	TRBJ2-3	TRBV7-2	once
CASSSGPGADTQYF	TRBJ2-3	TRBV7-3	few
CASSYGSEETQYF	TRBJ2-5	TRBV6-5	-
CSVAGLEAFF	TRBJ1-1	TRBV29-1	-
CASSLWLAGIYEQYF	TRBJ2-7	TRBV28	-
CASRREIGHEQYF	TRBJ2-7	TRBV27	-
CASIRGSNQPQHF	TRBJ1-5	TRBV6-6	-
CASRLGSGDTQYF	TRBJ2-3	TRBV6-1	-
CASSYLGTSRETQYF	TRBJ2-5	TRBV6-6	-
CASSPRTAGKTEAFF	TRBJ1-1	TRBV6-5	once
CASSGPSQASNYGYTF	TRBJ1-2	TRBV9	-
CASSPTSGVSTGELFF	TRBJ2-2	TRBV5-6	-
CASSERTTGAGNTIYF	TRBJ1-3	TRBV9	-
CASADYSNQPQHF	TRBJ1-5	TRBV2	-
CASSVAGAKSHEQYF	TRBJ2-7	TRBV9	once
CASSLGHGSNNSPLHF	TRBJ1-6	TRBV5-1	-
CASSSGQGPTNEKLFF	TRBJ1-4	TRBV6-5	-
CATSRGGVRDAETQYF	TRBJ2-5	TRBV15	-
CATHQAGGPNEQYF	TRBJ2-7	TRBV15	-
CASRKPRTGELFF	TRBJ2-2	TRBV5-5	-
CASSGGVTGTGELFF	TRBJ2-2	TRBV18	-
CASTLTSGSGETQYF	TRBJ2-5	TRBV19	-
CASSLGVGQTYGYTF	TRBJ1-2	TRBV4-1	-
CASSQDYNEQFF	TRBJ2-1	TRBV4-3	-
CASSIRQAGRNEQFF	TRBJ2-1	TRBV28	-